A single sample gave rise to the 15 T cell receptor beta chains below, sequenced in a study of shared clonotypes between healthy human individuals. Data came from immunoSEQ multiplex PCR; TCRdb stores just in-frame clones and leaves some out. The repertoire holds under 1,100,000 clones, with 65% to 80% as singletons. Sequenced: memory CD4+ T cells sorted from blood. The subset is: CD45RA-negative fraction. The receptors stem from a young man in good health.

This sequence joins TRBV15 and TRBJ2-7; D may be TRBD2 (6 bases). The CDR3 has 16 amino acids. Germline V CDR1 and CDR2: LNHNV, YYDKDF (reference sequence). The V and J ends lost 5 bases and 0 bases respectively, with 17 bases between them. CDR3 residues: CATSQNGGPFSYEQYF. In nucleotides, the CDR3 is TGTGCCACCAGCCAGAACGGGGGACCTTTCTCCTACGAGCAGTACTTC.

This chain connects TRBV5-1 to TRBJ2-7; TRBD1 aligns across 10 bases. This CDR3 has 15 amino acids. The germline gives CDR1 SGHRS, CDR2 YFSETQ. After removal of 3 bases from V and 6 bases from J, the junction contained 9 bases not matched to a gene. CDR3 sequence reads: CASSSRPGTGAEQYF. In DNA, the CDR3 is TGCGCCAGCAGCTCGCGTCCCGGGACAGGGGCCGAGCAGTACTTC.

The chain has TRBV5-1 and TRBJ2-2; TRBD2 matches 7 bases. Unmatched junction bases numbered 6, after V lost 0 bases and J lost 4 bases. The germline V gene has CDR1 SGHRS and CDR2 YFSETQ. The CDR3 covers 16 residues. The CDR3 region has the DNA TGCGCCAGCAGCTTGGTGGCGGGAGCGGGCACCGGGGAGCTGTTTTTT. This encodes CASSLVAGAGTGELFF.

This rearrangement joins TRBV30 to TRBJ1-3; D possibly corresponds to TRBD1 (5 bases). Per germline, CDR1 GTSNPN and CDR2 SVGIG (reference sequence). The V gene lost 2 bases and the J gene lost 2 bases, with 10 bases spanning the gap. CDR3 length equals 14 residues. CDR3 nucleotides: TGTGCCTGGAGTAGGGACGTGGCTGGAAACACCATATATTTT. Amino acid sequence: CAWSRDVAGNTIYF.

The chain combines TRBV5-1 with TRBJ2-7; TRBD2 is a possible D gene (6 bases). Germline lookup yields CDR1 SGHRS and CDR2 YFSETQ. This CDR3 contains 16 residues. The V end was cut by 1 base, the J end by 9 bases, with 23 bases between. The CDR3 nucleotides are TGCGCCAGCAGCTTGCCCACCGGGACGCCCCCGGAGGGGCAGTACTTC. It translates to CASSLPTGTPPEGQYF. Drawing the rest from reference TRBV5-1 and TRBJ2-7, the complete variable domain is KAGVTQTPRYLIKTRGQQVTLSCSPISGHRSVSWYQQTPGQGLQFLFEYFSETQRNKGNFPGRFSGRQFSNSRSEMNVSTLELGDSALYLCASSLPTGTPPEGQYFGPGTRLTVT.

The chain joins TRBV4-1 to TRBJ2-2; D not resolved. The germline CDR1 and CDR2 sequences are MGHRA and YSYEKL. The germline V and J ends were trimmed by 8 bases and 2 bases, with 15 bases remaining between them. The CDR3 is 15 residues long. DNA of the CDR3: TGCGCCAGCGCCCTCTATCAAACCAACACCGGGGAGCTGTTTTTT. Translating it yields CASALYQTNTGELFF.

The chain combines TRBV5-5 with TRBJ2-5; 11 positions agree with TRBD2. With 2 bases clipped from V and 1 base from J, the junction kept 4 bases outside the gene matches. The CDR3 totals 16 residues. The V gene's germline CDR1 is SGHKS and CDR2 YYEKEE (reference sequence). CDR3 loop: CASSFLAGGIQETQYF. The CDR3 DNA follows: TGTGCCAGCAGCTTCCTAGCGGGGGGAATCCAAGAGACCCAGTACTTC.

J is TRBJ1-5 and V is TRBV19; D not resolved. The CDR3 runs 16 residues. V lost 5 bases to trimming and J lost 1 base, with 15 bases between them. The germline V gene has CDR1 LNHDA and CDR2 SQIVND (reference sequence). CDR3 DNA sequence: TGTGCCAGTAGTCCCGGTTGGGTGGGGAGCAATCAGCCCCAGCATTTT. It yields the protein CASSPGWVGSNQPQHF.

This clone has ten or more counts. The gene calls are TRBV7-8 and TRBJ2-2; no clear D. The V gene lost 5 bases and the J gene lost 0 bases, with 10 bases spanning the gap. This CDR3 is built from 15 residues. CDR1 and CDR2 from the germline V gene are SGHVS and FQNEAQ. This CDR3 is CASSRRAANTGELFF. DNA for the CDR3: TGTGCCAGCAGCCGCCGGGCAGCGAACACCGGGGAGCTGTTTTTT.

The chain uses TRBV6-6 and TRBJ2-7, with 9 bases that match TRBD1. The CDR3 spans 14 residues. Germline V gives CDR1 MNHNY, CDR2 SVGAGI (reference sequence). With 5 bases clipped from V and 4 bases from J, the junction kept 6 bases outside the gene matches. CDR3 amino acids: CASSQPGTGYEQYF. CDR3 nucleotide sequence: TGTGCCAGCAGTCAGCCCGGGACAGGGTACGAGCAGTACTTC.

The chain combines TRBV19 with TRBJ2-7; TRBD2 matches at 11 bases. The CDR3 loop spans 15 amino acids. V trimming: 10 bases; J trimming: 0 bases; junction bases outside the gene matches: 8. Germline V gene sequence: CDR1 LNHDA, CDR2 SQIVND (reference sequence). CDR3 residues: CATLAGGVASYEQYF. CDR3 nucleotides: TGTGCCACCCTAGCGGGGGGCGTGGCCTCCTACGAGCAGTACTTC.

The CDR3 DNA is TGTGCCAGCAGCGGCGAGCGGGGGGGCGTGGAGACCCAGTACTTC. Translated, it gives CASSGERGGVETQYF. The gene calls are TRBV9 and TRBJ2-5; 10 bases match TRBD2. The germline CDR1 and CDR2 sequences are SGDLS and YYNGEE. With 3 bases clipped from V and 5 bases from J, the junction kept 7 bases outside the gene matches. The CDR3 is 15 amino acids. The whole variable domain, filled in from reference TRBV9 and TRBJ2-5, reads DSGVTQTPKHLITATGQRVTLRCSPRSGDLSVYWYQQSLDQGLQFLIQYYNGEERAKGNILERFSAQQFPDLHSELNLSSLELGDSALYFCASSGERGGVETQYFGPGTRLLVL.

The J gene is TRBJ2-2, the V gene TRBV9; 12 nucleotides agree with TRBD2. The germline CDR1 and CDR2 sequences are SGDLS and YYNGEE. With V trimmed by 4 bases and J by 4 bases, 5 bases remained unmatched. The CDR3 runs 16 residues. The CDR3 reads CASSYGLAGPTGELFF. The CDR3 DNA follows: TGTGCCAGCAGCTACGGACTAGCGGGGCCCACCGGGGAGCTGTTTTTT.

The chain links TRBV5-1 to TRBJ1-4; TRBD1 might be the D (6 bases). Germline V gene lookup returns CDR1 SGHRS and CDR2 YFSETQ. Trimming cost V 7 bases and J 0 bases, with 10 bases left between them. The CDR3 has 14 residues. The DNA of the CDR3 is TGCGCCAGCGGGACATTATCAACTAATGAAAAACTGTTTTTT. Its protein product is CASGTLSTNEKLFF.

This chain joins TRBV5-1 and TRBJ1-2; 11 bases match TRBD1. The germline gives CDR1 SGHRS, CDR2 YFSETQ. This CDR3 is built from 16 residues. The junction had 7 bases not matched to a gene; V was cut back by 0 bases and J by 6 bases. This CDR3 is CASSLDGQGAWNGYTF. Here the CDR3 DNA reads TGCGCCAGCAGCTTGGATGGACAGGGGGCTTGGAATGGCTACACCTTC.